The 21 T cell receptor beta chains reported below all come from one sample, sequenced in a study of Ad26.COV2.S vaccination and SARS-CoV-2 variants (dated by TCRdb to the early 2020s). Library creation used the immunoSEQ multiplex PCR assay. TCRdb retrieved this table from immuneACCESS and kept in-frame rearrangements only. Not all clones are present; in checked studies, unresolved V genes account for under half, and no reason is known for the remainder. The sample table contains over 400,000 clones; only one count was recorded for over 80% of them. The ten largest clones represent 1.5% to 2% of the sample. What the treatment or condition label conveys for this sample: over 15 received Ad26.COV2.S at low or high dose, single or two shots; several received placebo; per-sample allocation not given. For vaccine and placebo recipients, the sequenced repertoires came from samples collected on day 63 after the first injection.

The sequenced sample was peripheral blood, obtained in a trial of Ad26.COV2.S vaccine versus placebo. The receptors originated from a person between 18 and 65 years old who received the Ad26.COV2.S COVID-19 vaccine or a placebo.

The chain is built from TRBV5-1 and TRBJ2-5; the D is unclear. The CDR3 runs 14 residues. In germline, CDR1 is SGHRS, CDR2 YFSETQ. V shed 0 bases and J shed 5 bases, with 11 bases lying between them. CDR3 loop: CASSLVPAQETQYF. CDR3 in DNA: TGCGCCAGCAGCTTGGTCCCAGCTCAGGAGACCCAGTACTTC.

The chain employs TRBV9 and TRBJ1-1; a possible D gene is TRBD1 (6 bases). CDR3 length: 14 amino acids. V lost 4 bases and J lost 2, with 12 bases in between. Germline CDR1 SGDLS, CDR2 YYNGEE. The CDR3 region has the DNA TGTGCCAGCAGCTTTCTGGGGGCTAACACTGAAGCTTTCTTT. Amino acid sequence: CASSFLGANTEAFF.

The chain recombines TRBV15 with TRBJ2-7; D gene unclear. V gave up 4 bases and J gave up 3 bases, with 10 bases separating them. From germline, CDR1 is LNHNV and CDR2 YYDKDF (reference sequence). The CDR3 has 13 residues. The CDR3 DNA follows: TGTGCCACCAGCAACCTTTCGAACTACGAGCAGTACTTC. Translating gives CATSNLSNYEQYF.

The gene calls are TRBV7-9 and TRBJ1-4; a weak D match, TRBD1 (5 bases). V lost 1 base and J lost 7, with 13 bases in between. The length of the CDR3 is 15 residues. Germline V gene lookup returns CDR1 SEHNR and CDR2 FQNEAQ (reference sequence). The CDR3, as DNA: TGTGCCAGCAGCTTAGGGTGGGGCTGGCTTGAAAAACTGTTTTTT. It yields the protein CASSLGWGWLEKLFF.

V gene TRBV28 combines with J gene TRBJ2-7; D remains ambiguous. The CDR3 length is 10 residues. Trimming took off 11 bases at V and 7 bases at J, with 12 bases between the two ends. CDR1 is MDHEN and CDR2 is SYDVKM in the germline V gene. CDR3 DNA: TGTGCCGGAACAAAAGAGGAGCAGTACTTC. It is translated as CAGTKEEQYF.

The V gene is TRBV19, the J gene TRBJ1-6; TRBD1 aligns across 7 bases. The CDR3 is 15 amino acids. The V gene end was trimmed by 3 bases and the J gene end by 7 bases; junction bases not matched to a gene: 6. Germline loops: CDR1 LNHDA, CDR2 SQIVND (reference sequence). CDR3: CASSIMSQGNSPLHF. The CDR3 DNA sequence: TGTGCCAGTAGTATTATGTCACAGGGGAATTCACCCCTCCACTTT.

This clone was counted once. The chain carries TRBV5-1 and TRBJ2-2; 9 bases match TRBD1. The CDR3 has 16 residues. Germline V gene data show CDR1 as SGHRS and CDR2 as YFSETQ. With V trimmed by 5 bases and J by 4 bases, 9 bases remained unmatched. This chain's CDR3 is CASSPRTGVVTGELFF. CDR3 bases: TGCGCCAGCAGTCCAAGGACAGGGGTGGTCACCGGGGAGCTGTTTTTT.

The chain is built from TRBV5-1 and TRBJ2-1; 8 bases line up with TRBD1. The CDR3 is made up of 14 amino acids. V shed 3 bases and J 7 bases; nucleotides not matched to a gene: 6. Germline loops: CDR1 SGHRS, CDR2 YFSETQ. The CDR3: CASSYGQGTNEQFF. The CDR3 region has the DNA TGCGCCAGCAGCTATGGACAGGGAACGAATGAGCAGTTCTTC.

DNA of the CDR3: TGTGCCTGGTCGGGACTAGCGGGGGGGATGCAAGAGACCCAGTACTTC. As protein: CAWSGLAGGMQETQYF. V is TRBV30 and J is TRBJ2-5; TRBD2 matches at 16 bases. The trim removed 5 bases at V and 2 bases at J, leaving 5 bases unmatched. Germline values: CDR1 GTSNPN, CDR2 SVGIG (reference sequence). This CDR3 has 16 residues.

The chain employs TRBV2 and TRBJ2-1; 9 bases agree with TRBD2. The CDR3 extends over 15 amino acids. The V gene end was trimmed by 6 bases and the J gene end by 2 bases; junction bases not matched to a gene: 5. Germline V gene lookup returns CDR1 SNHLY and CDR2 FYNNEI. CDR3 amino acids: CASRSSGVAYNEQFF. In nucleotides, the CDR3 is TGTGCCAGCAGATCTAGCGGGGTTGCCTACAATGAGCAGTTCTTC.

The rearrangement joins TRBV5-1 to TRBJ2-7; TRBD1 aligns across 9 bases. The V gene's germline CDR1 is SGHRS and CDR2 YFSETQ. The CDR3 is 16 residues long. Germline trimming cut 4 bases from V and 1 base from J; bases unmatched to any gene: 9. Here the CDR3 DNA reads TGCGCCAGCAGCCCAAAAAAGGGACAGGGATCCTACGAGCAGTACTTC. It encodes CASSPKKGQGSYEQYF.

The rearrangement joins TRBV5-5 to TRBJ1-6; 7 nucleotides agree with TRBD1. V trimming: 3 bases; J trimming: 0 bases; junction bases outside the gene matches: 6. The CDR3 is 17 residues long. Germline CDR1 reads SGHKS; CDR2 reads YYEKEE (reference sequence). The CDR3 DNA sequence: TGTGCCAGCAGCTCTCTACCAGGGGGCTCCTATAATTCACCCCTCCACTTT. This sequence encodes CASSSLPGGSYNSPLHF.

The chain has TRBV5-1 and TRBJ2-7, with 11 bases matching TRBD1. V shed 3 bases, J shed 2 bases, and the junction held 7 bases outside the gene matches. The length of the CDR3 is 16 residues. Germline values: CDR1 SGHRS, CDR2 YFSETQ. The CDR3 here is CASSSQPGQGAYEQYF. The CDR3 DNA follows: TGCGCCAGCAGCTCCCAACCGGGACAGGGGGCCTACGAGCAGTACTTC.

This clone was found once. The genes are TRBV2 and TRBJ1-6; D gene unclear. The CDR3 consists of 11 residues. Germline V gene sequence: CDR1 SNHLY, CDR2 FYNNEI. Trimming shortened V by 3 bases and J by 10 bases, and 4 bases separated the two germline ends. For the CDR3, the DNA is TGTGCCAGCAGTGATACGTCACCCCTCCACTTT. Protein product: CASSDTSPLHF.

This clone was seen a single time. This rearrangement joins TRBV6-2 or TRBV6-3 to TRBJ1-4; TRBD1 matches at 7 bases. The germline V gene has CDR1 MNHEY and CDR2 SVGEGT. The CDR3 has 15 amino acids. Losses at the gene ends were 0 bases for V and 2 bases for J; bases not matched to a gene: 0. The CDR3 loop reads CASSYSDRTNEKLFF. Written as DNA, the CDR3 is TGTGCCAGCAGTTACTCGGACAGGACTAATGAAAAACTGTTTTTT.

The genes are TRBV6-5 and TRBJ1-3; 9 bases map to TRBD1. The CDR3 length is 15 residues. In germline, CDR1 is MNHEY, CDR2 SVGAGI. Trimming cost V 6 bases and J 2 bases; bases outside gene matches: 5. In DNA, the CDR3 is TGTGCCAGCAGACAGGACAGGGGTGCTGGAAACACCATATATTTT. This encodes CASRQDRGAGNTIYF.

The chain links TRBV7-2 to TRBJ1-1; D not certain. This CDR3 has 14 residues. Between the trimmed V and J ends, which lost 1 base and 2 bases, there was a span of 8 bases. Germline loops: CDR1 SGHTA, CDR2 FQGNSA. This CDR3 reads CASSLVGSNTEAFF. The CDR3 DNA sequence: TGTGCCAGCAGCTTAGTGGGTTCCAACACTGAAGCTTTCTTT.

V is TRBV7-2 and J is TRBJ2-7; 10 bases line up with TRBD1. This CDR3 comprises 13 residues. CDR1 is SGHTA, CDR2 FQGNSA, per germline. Trimming at V came to 5 bases and at J to 6 bases, leaving 4 bases not matched to a gene. CDR3 in DNA: TGTGCCAGCAGCGTGGGACAGGGGTTCGAGCAGTACTTC. Translating gives CASSVGQGFEQYF.

V is TRBV7-8 and J is TRBJ1-1; 7 nucleotides match TRBD1. This CDR3 has 17 residues. Germline lookup yields CDR1 SGHVS and CDR2 FQNEAQ. J lost 5 bases, V lost 5 bases, and 17 bases had no gene match. The CDR3 nucleotides are TGTGCCAGCAGCCCAAACCCCGGACAGGTGATATGGACTGAAGCTTTCTTT. Its protein is CASSPNPGQVIWTEAFF. The variable domain in full, with the rest retrieved from reference TRBV7-8 and TRBJ1-1, is GAGVSQSPRYKVAKRGQDVALRCDPISGHVSLFWYQQALGQGPEFLTYFQNEAQLDKSGLPSDRFFAERPEGSVSTLKIQRTQQEDSAVYLCASSPNPGQVIWTEAFFGQGTRLTVV.

This chain uses TRBV4-3 with TRBJ2-5, with no clear D. The V gene's germline CDR1 is LGHNA and CDR2 YSLEER. V was clipped by 0 bases and J by 0 bases, with 14 bases between them. This CDR3 region has 17 residues. The CDR3 DNA follows: TGCGCCAGCAGCCAAGATTTTCCGCTCCTGTACCAAGAGACCCAGTACTTC. Translation: CASSQDFPLLYQETQYF.

The rearrangement joins TRBV7-9 to TRBJ2-5; D remains unclear. CDR3 size: 13 residues. Germline V gene data show CDR1 as SEHNR and CDR2 as FQNEAQ (reference sequence). With 6 bases removed from V and 4 bases from J, the gap between germline ends came to 12 bases. The CDR3 bases are TGTGCCAGCAGTAGAGCCTCGAGAGAGACCCAGTACTTC. Its protein product is CASSRASRETQYF.